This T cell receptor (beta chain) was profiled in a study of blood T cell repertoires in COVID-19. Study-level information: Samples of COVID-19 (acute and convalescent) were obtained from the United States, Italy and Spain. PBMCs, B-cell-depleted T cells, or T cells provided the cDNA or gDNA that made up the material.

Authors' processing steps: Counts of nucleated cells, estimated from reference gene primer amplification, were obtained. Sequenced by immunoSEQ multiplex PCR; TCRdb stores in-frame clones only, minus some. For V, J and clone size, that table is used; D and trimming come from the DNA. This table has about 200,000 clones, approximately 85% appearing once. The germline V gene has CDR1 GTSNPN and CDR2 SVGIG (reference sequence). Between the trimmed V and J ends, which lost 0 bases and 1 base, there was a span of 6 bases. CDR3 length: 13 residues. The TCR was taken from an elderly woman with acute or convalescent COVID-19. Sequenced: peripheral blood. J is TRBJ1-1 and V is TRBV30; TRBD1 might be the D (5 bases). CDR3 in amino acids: CAWSVGPNTEAFF. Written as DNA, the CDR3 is TGTGCCTGGAGTGTGGGGCCGAACACTGAAGCTTTCTTT.